Each of the 26 T cell receptor beta chains below was sequenced from the same sample in a study of blood T cells in healthy people across ages. A J-beta primer mix and a sample-barcoded 5' primer were used in a second PCR of roughly 6 to 11 cycles. TCRdb redid the calling of the 5' RACE reads with MiXCR, one entry per CDR3 protein. The top ten hold about a fifth of the sample, which has 500,000 to 600,000 distinct CDR3 sequences, roughly 29% seen once. Sequenced sample: blood. The source is a woman aged 70-85 years in good health.

This clonotype was found a few times. Germline is not matched at one junction end, which may reflect a read error. The gene calls are TRBV6-6 and TRBJ1-6; 10 positions agree with TRBD1. This CDR3 spans 17 amino acids. Germline CDR1 and CDR2: MNHNY and SVGAGI (reference sequence). For the CDR3, the DNA is TGTGCTAGCAGATCGACAGGGGGCGCATCCTATAATTCACCCCTCCACTTT. Encoded protein: CASRSTGGASYNSPLHF.

This chain joins TRBV9 and TRBJ2-3; perhaps D is TRBD1 or TRBD2 (6 bases each). Per the germline V gene, CDR1 is SGDLS and CDR2 is YYNGEE. Trimming shortened V by 3 bases and J by 0 bases, and 11 bases separated the two germline ends. The CDR3 contains 15 residues. CDR3 sequence (DNA): TGTGCCAGCAGCGCTTTAGGGGGGAGCACAGATACGCAGTATTTT. Translated: CASSALGGSTDTQYF.

The chain links TRBV6-6 to TRBJ1-2; tentatively, D is TRBD1 (5 bases). The CDR3 contains 13 residues. The V end lost 2 bases, the J end lost 5 bases, and 9 bases lay between the germline ends. The germline V gene encodes CDR1 MNHNY and CDR2 SVGAGI (reference sequence). The CDR3 DNA reads TGTGCCAGCAGTTACGGGACGGAGTATGGCTACACCTTC. Translated: CASSYGTEYGYTF.

The gene calls are TRBV6-5 and TRBJ2-2; D is tentatively TRBD1 or TRBD2 (5 bases each). The CDR3 loop spans 15 amino acids. Germline V CDR1 and CDR2: MNHEY, SVGAGI. V was trimmed by 6 bases and J by 3 bases, leaving 14 bases between them. CDR3 in amino acids: CASRPSGPDTGELFF. CDR3 in DNA: TGTGCCAGCAGACCTTCGGGGCCCGACACCGGGGAGCTGTTTTTT.

This clonotype was observed a handful of times. The chain has TRBV5-1 and TRBJ1-1, with no clear D. With 6 bases removed from V and 0 bases from J, the gap between germline ends came to 12 bases. Per germline, CDR1 SGHRS and CDR2 YFSETQ. The CDR3 consists of 14 residues. The CDR3 protein is CASNQLTMNTEAFF. The DNA for the CDR3 is TGCGCCAGCAACCAGCTCACCATGAACACTGAAGCTTTCTTT.

This clonotype was detected only a few times. The V and J genes are TRBV5-5 and TRBJ2-5, with D perhaps assigned TRBD1 or TRBD2 (5 bases each). TRBJ2-1 explains the end of the DNA better; the J call may be wrong. The CDR3 runs to 14 residues. CDR1 is SGHKS and CDR2 is YYEKEE in the germline V gene (reference sequence). In nucleotides, the CDR3 is TGTGCCAGCAGGGCCGGGGCTAAGGACGGTGAGCAGTTCTTC. It translates to CASRAGAKDGEQFF.

This clonotype showed up just a few times. CDR3 nucleotide sequence: TGTGCCAGCAGCTCTCGACTAGCTGCGTACCAAGAGACCCAGTACTTC. Its translation is CASSSRLAAYQETQYF. This chain uses TRBV5-5 with TRBJ2-5; TRBD2 matches 7 bases. The V gene end was trimmed by 3 bases and the J gene end by 0 bases; junction bases not matched to a gene: 8. In germline, CDR1 is SGHKS, CDR2 YYEKEE (reference sequence). The CDR3 runs 16 residues.

This rearrangement joins TRBV5-1 to TRBJ2-3, with 10 bases identical to TRBD2. The CDR3 length is 16 residues. The germline V gene encodes CDR1 SGHRS and CDR2 YFSETQ. J was trimmed by 4 bases and V by 0 bases; bases with no gene match: 5. The CDR3 loop reads CASSLEAGGPPDTQYF. The CDR3 DNA reads as TGCGCCAGCAGCTTGGAAGCGGGGGGGCCTCCAGATACGCAGTATTTT.

This clonotype was found a few times. The chain uses TRBV20-1 and TRBJ2-4; 12 bases line up with TRBD2. From germline, CDR1 is DFQATT and CDR2 SNEGSKA (reference sequence). V gave up 6 bases and J gave up 0 bases; unmatched junction bases: 3. This CDR3 comprises 15 residues. Here the CDR3 reads CSAQGLAGAKNIQYF. The CDR3 nucleotides read TGCAGTGCGCAGGGACTAGCGGGAGCCAAAAACATTCAGTACTTC.

The rearrangement joins TRBV4-1 to TRBJ2-1; 16 nucleotides match TRBD2. Germline-derived CDR1 and CDR2 are MGHRA and YSYEKL. The CDR3 is 20 amino acids. With 5 bases clipped from V and 0 bases from J, the junction kept 10 bases outside the gene matches. The CDR3 DNA is TGCGCCAGCAGCATCTCCGGGACTAGCGGGGGGGCCTCCTCCTACAATGAGCAGTTCTTC. It encodes CASSISGTSGGASSYNEQFF.

The sample holds many counts of this clonotype. CDR3 in amino acids: CASSPNSRDWGETQYF. CDR3 sequence (DNA): TGTGCCAGCAGCCCAAACAGCAGGGATTGGGGGGAGACCCAGTACTTC. The V gene is TRBV7-8, the J gene TRBJ2-5; TRBD1 or TRBD2 may be the D gene (5 bases each). Trimming stripped 5 bases from V and 5 bases from J, with 21 bases between. Germline assignment: CDR1 SGHVS and CDR2 FQNEAQ. The CDR3 runs 16 residues.

This rearrangement joins TRBV19 to TRBJ1-1, with 7 nucleotides matching TRBD1. V lost 7 bases, J lost 0 bases, and 5 bases stayed unmatched. In germline, CDR1 is LNHDA, CDR2 SQIVND (reference sequence). The CDR3 spans 14 residues. As DNA, the CDR3 is TGTGCCAGTAAGAGGGGGCTCGTGAACACTGAAGCTTTCTTT. This codes for CASKRGLVNTEAFF.

DNA of the CDR3: TGCAGTGCTAGAGACTCCATTCGGAAAGGCTACACCTTC. Residues: CSARDSIRKGYTF. The chain employs TRBV20-1 and TRBJ1-2; D is unresolved. The V end was cut by 0 bases, the J end by 8 bases, with 13 bases between. The CDR3 consists of 13 residues. Germline V gene lookup returns CDR1 DFQATT and CDR2 SNEGSKA (reference sequence).

This clonotype was seen only a few times. A junction boundary mismatches the germline segment, possibly from a read error. This rearrangement joins TRBV29-1 to TRBJ2-1; the D gene is possibly TRBD2 (5 bases). This CDR3 is built from 12 residues. The germline gives CDR1 SQVTM, CDR2 ANQGSEA. CDR3 protein: CSTWTLYIEQFF. CDR3 nucleotide sequence: TGCAGCACCTGGACTCTCTACATTGAGCAGTTCTTC.

The table lists this clonotype with a few counts. The chain has TRBV20-1 and TRBJ2-1, with 7 bases that match TRBD1. The J call is uncertain, as TRBJ2-5 better fits the DNA end. Germline V CDR1 and CDR2: DFQATT, SNEGSKA (reference sequence). This CDR3 is built from 12 residues. This chain's CDR3 is CSARAPQGAQYF. CDR3 coding DNA: TGCAGTGCTAGAGCCCCGCAGGGGGCCCAGTACTTC.

Ten or more counts support this clonotype. The chain couples TRBV4-2 to TRBJ2-5, with TRBD2 as a possible D gene (6 bases). V was clipped by 0 bases and J by 3 bases, with 11 bases between them. Germline CDR1 LGHNA, CDR2 YNFKEQ. This CDR3 has 15 residues. Here the CDR3 DNA reads TGTGCCAGCAGCCAAGATGGGACTGGAGAAGAGACCCAGTACTTC. Its protein product is CASSQDGTGEETQYF.

V is TRBV7-2 and J is TRBJ2-3; 9 bases align to TRBD1. J lost 4 bases, V lost 1 base, and 6 bases had no gene match. Germline CDR1 SGHTA, CDR2 FQGNSA. The CDR3 spans 16 residues. CDR3 sequence (DNA): TGTGCCAGCAGCTTAGTCGGGACAGGGTTTCCAGATACGCAGTATTTT. Protein: CASSLVGTGFPDTQYF.

The chain couples TRBV3-1 to TRBJ1-1; 9 nucleotides match TRBD1. V lost 3 bases to trimming and J lost 7 bases; unmatched junction nucleotides: 3. CDR3 length: 13 amino acids. The germline gives CDR1 LGHDT, CDR2 YNNKEL (reference sequence). The CDR3 DNA sequence: TGTGCCAGCAGCCACCTGGACAGGGGTGAAGCTTTCTTT. It translates to CASSHLDRGEAFF.

The chain has TRBV9 and TRBJ2-5; either TRBD1 or TRBD2 may fit D (6 bases each). This CDR3 comprises 17 residues. V dropped 0 bases and J dropped 0 bases, with 15 bases sitting between them. Germline CDR1 is SGDLS and CDR2 is YYNGEE. The CDR3 protein is CASSVGGARQYQETQYF. The DNA for the CDR3 is TGTGCCAGCAGCGTAGGGGGGGCTAGACAGTACCAAGAGACCCAGTACTTC.

In regard to this clonotype: An end of the junction does not agree with germline; a read error may underlie this. The CDR3, as DNA: TGCAGCGCACGCGGGGGACGGAACTCTATAAACACTGAAGTTTTCTTT. This translates into CSARGGRNSINTEVFF. This chain joins TRBV29-1 and TRBJ1-1, with a tentative D call TRBD1 (5 bases). The germline CDR1 and CDR2 sequences are SQVTM and ANQGSEA. This CDR3 spans 16 amino acids. Variable domain in full (rest from reference TRBV29-1 and TRBJ1-1): SAVISQKPSRDICQRGTSLTIQCQVDSQVTMMFWYRQQPGQSLTLIATANQGSEATYESGFVIDKFPISRPNLTFSTLTVSNMSPEDSSIYLCSARGGRNSINTEVFFGQGTRLTVV.

The chain joins TRBV20-1 to TRBJ1-4; no firm D call. CDR1 and CDR2 (germline): DFQATT, SNEGSKA (reference sequence). Trimming took off 3 bases at V and 0 bases at J, with 11 bases between the two ends. The CDR3 length is 15 residues. Here the CDR3 DNA reads TGCAGTGCTAGTGGAAGCTTCGCAACTAATGAAAAACTGTTTTTT. Translation gives CSASGSFATNEKLFF.

This clonotype was detected a few times. J is TRBJ2-5 and V is TRBV30; D remains ambiguous. Germline lookup yields CDR1 GTSNPN and CDR2 SVGIG (reference sequence). V shed 6 bases and J shed 2 bases, with 13 bases lying between them. This CDR3 has 13 residues. CDR3 amino acids: CACRRTLQETQYF. For the CDR3, the DNA is TGTGCCTGTCGGCGAACCCTTCAAGAGACCCAGTACTTC.

The V call is TRBV4-2, the J call TRBJ1-1, with D possibly TRBD1 on 6 matching bases. The CDR3 length is 16 residues. The V end was cut by 1 base, the J end by 0 bases, with 12 bases between. Germline V lookup: CDR1 LGHNA, CDR2 YNFKEQ. The CDR3 protein is CASSQGSQGMNTEAFF. DNA for the CDR3: TGTGCCAGCAGCCAAGGATCCCAGGGGATGAACACTGAAGCTTTCTTT.

This clonotype was counted a few times. The chain combines TRBV29-1 with TRBJ1-1; D is undetermined. The germline V and J ends were trimmed by 8 bases and 1 base, with 11 bases remaining between them. The CDR3 consists of 12 residues. Germline V CDR1 and CDR2: SQVTM, ANQGSEA. The CDR3 here is CSSKTGNTEAFF. The DNA of the CDR3 is TGCAGCTCAAAAACGGGGAACACTGAAGCTTTCTTT.

The sample holds a few counts of this clonotype. Here the CDR3 reads CSVDPHDGYTF. Here the CDR3 DNA reads TGCAGCGTTGATCCCCACGATGGCTACACCTTC. The chain joins TRBV29-1 to TRBJ1-2; D is unclear. CDR3 length: 11 residues. The germline gives CDR1 SQVTM, CDR2 ANQGSEA. The germline V and J ends were trimmed by 3 bases and 6 bases, with 8 bases remaining between them. The full variable domain, rest sourced from reference TRBV29-1 and TRBJ1-2, is SAVISQKPSRDICQRGTSLTIQCQVDSQVTMMFWYRQQPGQSLTLIATANQGSEATYESGFVIDKFPISRPNLTFSTLTVSNMSPEDSSIYLCSVDPHDGYTFGSGTRLTVV.

This clonotype was counted a few times. The CDR3 loop reads CSAYGQMNTEAFF. DNA of the CDR3: TGCAGTGCCTATGGACAGATGAACACTGAAGCTTTCTTT. This chain joins TRBV20-1 and TRBJ1-1, with a weak D call TRBD1 (6 bases). The CDR3 is 13 amino acids. Germline-derived CDR1 and CDR2 are DFQATT and SNEGSKA (reference sequence). Trimming took 6 bases from V and 0 from J, leaving 11 bases between them.